The 25 T cell receptor beta chains below come from one sample, sequenced in a study of shared clonotypes between healthy human individuals. Produced via immunoSEQ multiplex PCR; TCRdb's table is partial and in-frame only. Found here are 1.6 million or so clones, roughly 95% of them singletons; the top ten hold approximately 1.2%. The specimen was naive CD4+ T cells sorted from blood. Subset given: CD45RA+ positively selected. The receptors come from a man aged 25 to 40 in good health.

J is TRBJ2-3 and V is TRBV5-4; 9 bases line up with TRBD2. The V gene end was trimmed by 4 bases and the J gene end by 4 bases; junction bases not matched to a gene: 10. From germline, CDR1 is SGHNT and CDR2 YYREEE (reference sequence). This CDR3 has 16 residues. CDR3 nucleotide sequence: TGTGCCAGCAGCCTCGGGGGCGGGAGGGCCGCAGATACGCAGTATTTT. Translating it yields CASSLGGGRAADTQYF.

The J gene is TRBJ2-2, the V gene TRBV7-2; D gene unclear. Trimming shortened V by 5 bases and J by 0 bases, and 10 bases separated the two germline ends. Germline loops: CDR1 SGHTA, CDR2 FQGNSA. The CDR3 totals 15 residues. The CDR3: CASSRDWSNTGELFF. The CDR3, as DNA: TGTGCCAGCAGCAGAGACTGGTCGAACACCGGGGAGCTGTTTTTT.

The chain uses TRBV10-3 and TRBJ1-2; D perhaps matches TRBD1 (5 bases). The CDR3 sequence is 14 residues long. Germline V CDR1 and CDR2: ENHRY, SYGVKD. Trimming left V 6 bases short and J 4 bases short, with 15 bases between. This CDR3 is CAISEPGRIYGYTF. The CDR3 DNA reads TGTGCCATCAGCGAACCGGGACGGATCTATGGCTACACCTTC.

The genes are TRBV7-8 and TRBJ2-7, with D tentatively TRBD1 (6 bases). Trimming removed 1 base from V and 4 bases from J, with 8 bases in between. Germline V gene sequence: CDR1 SGHVS, CDR2 FQNEAQ. This CDR3 is built from 13 residues. CDR3 nucleotides: TGTGCCAGCAGCTTAGGACAGGTTTACGAGCAGTACTTC. It is translated as CASSLGQVYEQYF.

V is TRBV5-1 and J is TRBJ1-4; TRBD1 agrees at 7 bases. V shed 1 base and J 5 bases; nucleotides not matched to a gene: 5. This CDR3 is built from 15 residues. Per germline, CDR1 SGHRS and CDR2 YFSETQ. The CDR3 nucleotides are TGCGCCAGCAGCTTGAACAGGGGAGGAAATGAAAAACTGTTTTTT. It specifies CASSLNRGGNEKLFF.

The rearrangement links TRBV18 to TRBJ2-7; D gene ambiguous. V lost 6 bases and J 3 bases, leaving 6 bases between the germline ends. CDR3 length: 11 residues. Germline V gene sequence: CDR1 KGHSH, CDR2 LQKENI. CDR3 protein: CASSSYYEQYF. For the CDR3, the DNA is TGTGCCAGCTCCAGCTACTACGAGCAGTACTTC.

The rearrangement joins TRBV28 to TRBJ2-7; 7 bases match TRBD2. This CDR3 is built from 14 residues. V gave up 7 bases and J gave up 5 bases; unmatched junction bases: 11. Looked up from germline, CDR1 is MDHEN and CDR2 is SYDVKM. In DNA form, the CDR3 reads TGTGCCAGCACAACCGGGACTATGACACACGAGCAGTACTTC. Residues: CASTTGTMTHEQYF. The full variable domain, its missing parts supplied by reference TRBV28 and TRBJ2-7, is DVKVTQSSRYLVKRTGEKVFLECVQDMDHENMFWYRQDPGLGLRLIYFSYDVKMKEKGDIPEGYSVSREKKERFSLILESASTNQTSMYLCASTTGTMTHEQYFGPGTRLTVT.

The chain has TRBV10-1 and TRBJ1-1, with D perhaps TRBD1 (6 bases). V was pared by 6 bases and J by 4 bases, with 15 bases between. Germline-derived CDR1 and CDR2 are WNHNN and SYGVQD (reference sequence). This CDR3 has 14 residues. In DNA, the CDR3 is TGCGCCAGCAGGATGGACAGTGGTAGCACTGAAGCTTTCTTT. Translated: CASRMDSGSTEAFF.

The chain couples TRBV19 to TRBJ2-1; maybe TRBD2 (6 bases). Trimming removed 3 bases at V and 6 bases at J, with 15 bases between. Germline loops: CDR1 LNHDA, CDR2 SQIVND (reference sequence). This CDR3 comprises 15 residues. The DNA of the CDR3 is TGTGCCAGTAGTATCGGGCGAGGGCGGGGCAATGAGCAGTTCTTC. This translates into CASSIGRGRGNEQFF.

The count of this clone is one. Other DNA sequences in the same sample also yield this CDR3. This chain uses TRBV28 with TRBJ1-4; D ambiguous. V was clipped by 6 bases and J by 2 bases, with 10 bases between them. This CDR3 region has 14 residues. The germline V gene encodes CDR1 MDHEN and CDR2 SYDVKM. The CDR3 protein is CASSPGGTNEKLFF. DNA for the CDR3: TGTGCCAGCAGCCCGGGAGGGACTAATGAAAAACTGTTTTTT.

The chain combines TRBV15 with TRBJ1-5; weak D call: TRBD1 (6 bases). The CDR3 is made up of 16 amino acids. Germline V lookup: CDR1 LNHNV, CDR2 YYDKDF (reference sequence). V lost 3 bases and J lost 6, with 18 bases in between. CDR3 in DNA: TGTGCCACCAGCAGCGTTATGGGCAGGGGTGGTCAGCCCCAGCATTTT. Its protein product is CATSSVMGRGGQPQHF.

This clone was counted a single time. The same CDR3 also results from other DNA sequences found in this sample. This chain links TRBV7-9 with TRBJ2-5, with a tentative D call TRBD1 (6 bases). Germline values: CDR1 SEHNR, CDR2 FQNEAQ (reference sequence). This CDR3 is built from 13 residues. V lost 2 bases to trimming and J lost 5 bases, with 9 bases between them. DNA of the CDR3: TGTGCCAGCAGCTTATCAGGGGAGGAGACCCAGTACTTC. It specifies CASSLSGEETQYF.

The chain links TRBV7-2 to TRBJ2-7; D remains ambiguous. This CDR3 comprises 14 residues. Germline CDR1 SGHTA, CDR2 FQGNSA. V lost 4 bases to trimming and J lost 4 bases, with 14 bases between them. This chain's CDR3 is CASSSGPPRYEQYF. DNA of the CDR3: TGTGCCAGCAGCTCTGGGCCCCCTAGGTACGAGCAGTACTTC.

The V gene is TRBV14, the J gene TRBJ2-1; no reliable D call. CDR1 SGHDN and CDR2 FVKESK come from the germline V gene. Trimming removed 2 bases at V and 0 bases at J, with 17 bases between. The CDR3 has 18 amino acids. CDR3 region: CASSQLSFGLGSYNEQFF. The CDR3 region has the DNA TGTGCCAGCAGCCAATTATCGTTCGGTCTTGGCTCCTACAATGAGCAGTTCTTC. Filled out from reference TRBV14 and TRBJ2-1, the complete variable domain reads EAGVTQFPSHSVIEKGQTVTLRCDPISGHDNLYWYRRVMGKEIKFLLHFVKESKQDESGMPNNRFLAERTGGTYSTLKVQPAELEDSGVYFCASSQLSFGLGSYNEQFFGPGTRLTVL.

The chain recombines TRBV10-3 with TRBJ2-1; TRBD1 aligns across 9 bases. Germline CDR1 reads ENHRY; CDR2 reads SYGVKD. The CDR3 is 14 residues long. J lost 6 bases, V lost 10 bases, and 10 bases had no gene match. This chain's CDR3 is CATDIGTGPNEQFF. CDR3 nucleotides: TGTGCCACTGATATCGGGACAGGGCCCAATGAGCAGTTCTTC.

This clone was detected only once. The gene calls are TRBV19 and TRBJ1-3, with D possibly matching TRBD1 (5 bases). From germline, CDR1 is LNHDA and CDR2 SQIVND (reference sequence). V shed 4 bases and J shed 4 bases, with 8 bases lying between them. This CDR3 comprises 13 residues. For the CDR3, the DNA is TGTGCCAGTAGTACAGGGCTCGGAAACACCATATATTTT. Protein sequence: CASSTGLGNTIYF.

V and J are TRBV11-3 and TRBJ2-5; a weak D match, TRBD2 (5 bases). The CDR3 has 17 amino acids. The germline V gene encodes CDR1 SGHNT and CDR2 YENEEA. The germline V and J ends were trimmed by 1 base and 5 bases, with 20 bases remaining between them. CDR3 protein: CASSLGFGGPVEETQYF. The DNA of the CDR3 is TGTGCCAGCAGCTTAGGGTTCGGAGGTCCAGTGGAGGAGACCCAGTACTTC.

This chain uses TRBV30 with TRBJ1-2; 7 bases are a match to TRBD1. The germline gives CDR1 GTSNPN, CDR2 SVGIG (reference sequence). The CDR3 runs 18 residues. Losses at the gene ends were 3 bases for V and 5 bases for J; bases not matched to a gene: 21. The CDR3 nucleotides read TGTGCCTGGAGCTATCTCCGGGACAGAGCAAGCCGACCATATGGCTACACCTTC. Protein: CAWSYLRDRASRPYGYTF.

This chain uses TRBV14 with TRBJ2-7; possible D gene TRBD2, 5 bases. The CDR3 loop spans 14 amino acids. Per the germline V gene, CDR1 is SGHDN and CDR2 is FVKESK. Trimming took 2 bases from V and 0 from J, leaving 8 bases between them. DNA of the CDR3: TGTGCCAGCAGCCAATTGGGAGTCTCCTACGAGCAGTACTTC. Its protein product is CASSQLGVSYEQYF.

The chain joins TRBV2 to TRBJ1-3; no reliable D call. CDR1 and CDR2 (germline): SNHLY, FYNNEI. Trimming pared 1 base from V and 0 bases from J, leaving 4 bases between. The CDR3 sequence is 14 residues long. The CDR3 nucleotides are TGTGCCAGCAGTGAAGTCCGCTCTGGAAACACCATATATTTT. This sequence encodes CASSEVRSGNTIYF.

With regard to this clone: The same CDR3 is also encoded by other DNA sequences in this sample. The V and J genes are TRBV7-9 and TRBJ2-3; D is unclear. V was cut by 5 bases and J by 4 bases, with 7 bases left in between. The CDR3 consists of 12 residues. Germline-derived CDR1 and CDR2 are SEHNR and FQNEAQ (reference sequence). The CDR3 sequence is CASSPQADTQYF. In DNA, the CDR3 is TGTGCCAGCAGCCCCCAGGCAGATACGCAGTATTTT.

As concerns this clone: In the same sample, other DNA sequences code for this CDR3. The chain uses TRBV25-1 and TRBJ2-7; 8 nucleotides agree with TRBD1. The length of the CDR3 is 14 residues. Germline V CDR1 and CDR2: MGHDK, SYGVNS. J was trimmed by 4 bases and V by 2 bases; bases with no gene match: 4. The CDR3 protein is CASSERQGSYEQYF. CDR3 nucleotide sequence: TGTGCCAGCAGTGAACGACAGGGGAGTTACGAGCAGTACTTC.

CDR3: CASSQEYPGPILNTEAFF. The CDR3 DNA reads as TGTGCCAGCAGCCAAGAGTATCCGGGACCGATTCTGAACACTGAAGCTTTCTTT. The chain has TRBV14 and TRBJ1-1, with a tentative D call TRBD1 (5 bases). This CDR3 region has 18 residues. Germline CDR1 is SGHDN and CDR2 is FVKESK. V lost 0 bases and J lost 0, with 17 bases in between.

The chain carries TRBV5-1 and TRBJ1-1; 10 bases agree with TRBD1. CDR3 size: 15 residues. CDR1 is SGHRS and CDR2 is YFSETQ in the germline V gene. V lost 4 bases and J lost 5; bases outside the gene matches: 8. This chain's CDR3 is CASSQGQGIITEAFF. The CDR3 DNA sequence: TGCGCCAGCAGCCAGGGACAGGGGATTATAACTGAAGCTTTCTTT.

The rearrangement uses TRBV15 and TRBJ2-3; D may be TRBD1 or TRBD2 (5 bases each). With 1 base removed from V and 1 base from J, the gap between germline ends came to 24 bases. The CDR3 has 20 residues. Per germline, CDR1 LNHNV and CDR2 YYDKDF (reference sequence). The CDR3 loop is CATSRVPGRRDSWGTDTQYF. In nucleotides, the CDR3 is TGTGCCACCAGCAGAGTCCCGGGACGACGCGATTCGTGGGGCACAGATACGCAGTATTTT. Together with reference TRBV15 and TRBJ2-3, the CDR3 gives the full variable domain: DAMVIQNPRYQVTQFGKPVTLSCSQTLNHNVMYWYQQKSSQAPKLLFHYYDKDFNNEADTPDNFQSRRPNTSFCFLDIRSPGLGDTAMYLCATSRVPGRRDSWGTDTQYFGPGTRLTVL.